Shown below are 29 T cell receptor beta chains from a single sample sequenced in a study of T-cell reconstitution after alpha-beta-depleted transplantation in children. For TCRbeta, the library was prepared with unique molecular identifiers. TCRdb processed the PCR reads anew with MiXCR; each CDR3 protein has one entry. This sample yields a few hundred thousand distinct CDR3 sequences, of which roughly 22% are seen a single time; approximately 3.9% belongs to the top ten. This material consisted of PBMCs from the stem cell graft donor, taken from the stem cell graft. These receptors all come from a human donor who donated a stem cell graft to a child with acute myeloid leukemia.

CDR3 amino acids: CASSLEKLAEQFF. In nucleotides, the CDR3 is TGTGCCAGCAGCTTAGAGAAACTAGCGGAGCAGTTCTTC. The rearrangement joins TRBV7-3 to TRBJ2-1; the match to TRBD2 covers 7 bases. CDR3 length: 13 amino acids. The germline V gene encodes CDR1 SGHTA and CDR2 FQGTGA. V lost 2 bases, J lost 10 bases, and 5 bases stayed unmatched.

V usage is TRBV4-1 and J usage is TRBJ2-2, with D unresolved. V was pared by 4 bases and J by 3 bases, with 6 bases between. The length of the CDR3 is 13 residues. The germline V gene has CDR1 MGHRA and CDR2 YSYEKL. The CDR3 region is CASSLPDTGELFF. The DNA for the CDR3 is TGCGCCAGCAGCCTGCCTGACACCGGGGAGCTGTTTTTT.

This clonotype occurred a few times. This chain links TRBV5-1 with TRBJ2-1; tentative D call: TRBD2 (5 bases). V was shortened by 4 bases and J by 6 bases, with 11 bases between the two germline ends. CDR1 SGHRS and CDR2 YFSETQ come from the germline V gene. The CDR3 loop spans 13 amino acids. The CDR3 reads CASSPGIPNEQFF. The DNA of the CDR3 is TGCGCCAGCAGCCCCGGGATCCCCAATGAGCAGTTCTTC. The full variable domain, rest sourced from reference TRBV5-1 and TRBJ2-1, is KAGVTQTPRYLIKTRGQQVTLSCSPISGHRSVSWYQQTPGQGLQFLFEYFSETQRNKGNFPGRFSGRQFSNSRSEMNVSTLELGDSALYLCASSPGIPNEQFFGPGTRLTVL.

This clonotype occurred many times. The chain employs TRBV20-1 and TRBJ2-7; D is undetermined. CDR3 length equals 12 residues. CDR1 is DFQATT and CDR2 is SNEGSKA in the germline V gene (reference sequence). The CDR3 loop is CSAPGMGYEQYF. DNA of the CDR3: TGCAGCGCCCCCGGAATGGGCTACGAGCAGTACTTC.

For the CDR3, the DNA is TGTGCCAGCAGCATACGGCGGGGAACGCAGTACTTC. Encoded protein: CASSIRRGTQYF. This chain uses TRBV13 with TRBJ2-7; a weak D match, TRBD2 (6 bases). CDR3 length equals 12 residues. The V gene lost 5 bases and the J gene lost 9 bases, with 14 bases spanning the gap. CDR1 and CDR2 (germline): PRHDT, FYEKMQ (reference sequence).

This chain connects TRBV20-1 to TRBJ2-1; a possible D gene is TRBD2 (5 bases). This CDR3 contains 15 residues. V lost 3 bases and J 3 bases, leaving 15 bases between the germline ends. Looked up from germline, CDR1 is DFQATT and CDR2 is SNEGSKA (reference sequence). The CDR3 coding sequence is TGCAGTGCTAGCCTTCTGGGGAGAGACTACAATGAGCAGTTCTTC. Translating gives CSASLLGRDYNEQFF.

Many counts were recorded for this clonotype. The chain employs TRBV27 and TRBJ2-1, with 8 bases identical to TRBD2. The germline CDR1 and CDR2 sequences are MNHEY and SMNVEV (reference sequence). The V and J ends lost 7 bases and 0 bases, in that order; junction bases with no gene match: 5. This CDR3 comprises 15 residues. DNA for the CDR3: TGTGCCAGCACCGTGCTAGCGGGCTCCTACAATGAGCAGTTCTTC. Protein sequence: CASTVLAGSYNEQFF.

This clonotype occurred a few times. The rearrangement links TRBV28 to TRBJ2-1, with 7 nucleotides matching TRBD2. The CDR3 sequence is 17 residues long. The J segment lost 7 bases and the V segment lost 5 bases, leaving 17 bases of the junction unmatched. CDR1 and CDR2 (germline): MDHEN, SYDVKM. CDR3 sequence: CASSTNSPRLAANEQFF. CDR3 sequence (DNA): TGTGCCAGCAGTACTAATAGCCCCCGGCTAGCGGCTAATGAGCAGTTCTTC.

This clonotype was recorded at least ten times. The chain couples TRBV29-1 to TRBJ2-2; no clear D. The V end lost 6 bases, the J end lost 4 bases, and 12 bases lay between the germline ends. This CDR3 comprises 13 residues. Germline CDR1 and CDR2: SQVTM and ANQGSEA. CDR3 amino acids: CSVGSSSTGELFF. In nucleotides, the CDR3 is TGCAGCGTGGGGTCGAGTAGCACCGGGGAGCTGTTTTTT.

This clonotype has a handful of counts. CDR3 sequence reads: CASSLVGNNQPQHF. Here the CDR3 DNA reads TGTGCCAGCAGTTTAGTAGGTAACAATCAGCCCCAGCATTTT. This rearrangement joins TRBV12-3 or TRBV12-4 to TRBJ1-5; D not certain. The germline V and J ends were trimmed by 1 base and 3 bases, with 7 bases remaining between them. The CDR3 has 14 amino acids.

This clonotype appeared once. The chain has TRBV7-2 and TRBJ2-7; maybe TRBD2 (7 bases). The CDR3 contains 17 residues. Per germline, CDR1 SGHTA and CDR2 FQGNSA. The V end lost 5 bases, the J end lost 3 bases, and 23 bases lay between the germline ends. The CDR3 protein is CASSPRELSGTFYEQYF. For the CDR3, the DNA is TGTGCCAGCAGCCCGCGGGAGTTGTCGGGGACATTCTACGAGCAGTACTTC.

This clonotype appeared a few times. The V and J genes are TRBV7-9 and TRBJ2-1; either TRBD1 or TRBD2 may fit D (6 bases each). The germline V gene encodes CDR1 SEHNR and CDR2 FQNEAQ (reference sequence). V gave up 5 bases and J gave up 9 bases, with 14 bases separating them. This CDR3 is built from 13 residues. Written as DNA, the CDR3 is TGTGCCAGCAGCCCCCAGGGGAGGCCTGAGCAGTTCTTC. Translated: CASSPQGRPEQFF.

The chain couples TRBV29-1 to TRBJ2-1, with D possibly matching TRBD1 (7 bases). The germline V gene encodes CDR1 SQVTM and CDR2 ANQGSEA. The CDR3 totals 15 residues. V was trimmed by 4 bases and J by 0 bases, leaving 13 bases between them. CDR3 coding DNA: TGCAGCGTTGCCCAGGGGGGAAGCTCCTACAATGAGCAGTTCTTC. The encoded protein is CSVAQGGSSYNEQFF.

The table lists this clonotype with many counts. This chain joins TRBV7-9 and TRBJ2-7; tentatively, D is TRBD1 (6 bases). CDR3 length equals 12 residues. The germline V gene has CDR1 SEHNR and CDR2 FQNEAQ (reference sequence). V was clipped by 6 bases and J by 3 bases, with 9 bases between them. CDR3 nucleotides: TGTGCCAGCAGTCAACAGGGCTACGAGCAGTACTTC. Its protein is CASSQQGYEQYF.

This clonotype was detected a few times. This chain uses TRBV24-1 with TRBJ2-3; D is ambiguous. This CDR3 has 16 amino acids. V was clipped by 6 bases and J by 4 bases, with 19 bases between them. Looked up from germline, CDR1 is KGHDR and CDR2 is SFDVKD. CDR3 amino acids: CATSNGRLDVADTQYF. In DNA form, the CDR3 reads TGTGCCACCAGTAATGGGCGCTTGGACGTGGCAGATACGCAGTATTTT.

Only a few counts were recorded for this clonotype. The chain couples TRBV28 to TRBJ1-3, with 7 nucleotides matching TRBD1. CDR3 size: 13 residues. CDR1 and CDR2 from the germline V gene are MDHEN and SYDVKM. The J segment lost 4 bases and the V segment lost 6 bases, leaving 3 bases of the junction unmatched. The CDR3 nucleotides are TGTGCCAGCAGGACAGGGATCGGAAACACCATATATTTT. Protein: CASRTGIGNTIYF. Full variable domain (rest looked up from reference TRBV28 and TRBJ1-3): DVKVTQSSRYLVKRTGEKVFLECVQDMDHENMFWYRQDPGLGLRLIYFSYDVKMKEKGDIPEGYSVSREKKERFSLILESASTNQTSMYLCASRTGIGNTIYFGEGSWLTVV.

The CDR3 DNA is TGTGCCAGCAGTTTTGTCAGTTCTCCCGGCAACACTGAAGCTTTCTTT. This sequence encodes CASSFVSSPGNTEAFF. This rearrangement joins TRBV12-3 or TRBV12-4 to TRBJ1-1, with no clear D. V lost 3 bases and J lost 2, with 16 bases in between. This CDR3 comprises 16 residues.

The rearrangement uses TRBV2 and TRBJ2-5, with 7 bases fitting TRBD1. The CDR3 is 12 residues long. Germline V gene sequence: CDR1 SNHLY, CDR2 FYNNEI. After removal of 7 bases from V and 7 bases from J, the junction contained 6 bases not matched to a gene. CDR3 loop: CASTRDSATQYF. CDR3 DNA sequence: TGTGCCAGCACTAGGGACAGCGCGACCCAGTACTTC.

The chain links TRBV18 to TRBJ2-7; a possible D gene is TRBD1 (6 bases). The CDR3 has 13 amino acids. The V gene's germline CDR1 is KGHSH and CDR2 LQKENI. The germline V and J ends were trimmed by 6 bases and 7 bases, with 16 bases remaining between them. In DNA, the CDR3 is TGTGCCAGCTCGCCTGTAGGGGGTGCGGAGCAGTACTTC. It yields the protein CASSPVGGAEQYF.

The chain recombines TRBV5-1 with TRBJ2-1, with TRBD1 matching 8 bases. This CDR3 is built from 17 residues. V lost 4 bases and J lost 6; bases outside the gene matches: 15. Germline V CDR1 and CDR2: SGHRS, YFSETQ. As DNA, the CDR3 is TGCGCCAGCAGCCTAAATTCCGGGACAGGAGGCACCAATGAGCAGTTCTTC. This encodes CASSLNSGTGGTNEQFF. Complete variable domain (other parts from reference TRBV5-1 and TRBJ2-1): KAGVTQTPRYLIKTRGQQVTLSCSPISGHRSVSWYQQTPGQGLQFLFEYFSETQRNKGNFPGRFSGRQFSNSRSEMNVSTLELGDSALYLCASSLNSGTGGTNEQFFGPGTRLTVL.

The chain combines TRBV11-2 with TRBJ2-1; 13 nucleotides match TRBD2. Germline V CDR1 and CDR2: SGHAT, FQNNGV. The CDR3 is 15 residues long. V gave up 5 bases and J gave up 8 bases; unmatched junction bases: 6. Here the CDR3 reads CASSIGLAGVDEQFF. In DNA form, the CDR3 reads TGTGCCAGCAGCATAGGACTAGCGGGAGTTGATGAGCAGTTCTTC.

The V call is TRBV19, the J call TRBJ2-3, with D possibly being TRBD2 (6 bases). From germline, CDR1 is LNHDA and CDR2 SQIVND (reference sequence). The CDR3 has 16 amino acids. The V end was cut by 5 bases, the J end by 6 bases, with 21 bases between. Written as DNA, the CDR3 is TGTGCCAGTAGTTATCGAGCCTCGGGAGCACCGGATACGCAGTATTTT. Amino acid sequence: CASSYRASGAPDTQYF.

In this sample, this clonotype turned up many times. The V gene is TRBV24-1, the J gene TRBJ2-2, with a tentative D call TRBD2 (5 bases). The germline gives CDR1 KGHDR, CDR2 SFDVKD. Between the trimmed V and J ends, which lost 4 bases and 1 base, there was a span of 15 bases. The CDR3 covers 17 residues. The CDR3 is CATSDATRFGNTGELFF. The DNA of the CDR3 is TGTGCCACCAGTGACGCCACTAGATTTGGGAACACCGGGGAGCTGTTTTTT.

This clonotype came up once. The V call is TRBV20-1, the J call TRBJ2-2, with 9 bases lining up with TRBD1. Germline values: CDR1 DFQATT, CDR2 SNEGSKA (reference sequence). V lost 6 bases, J lost 6 bases, and 8 bases stayed unmatched. This CDR3 contains 14 residues. The CDR3 spells CSARRDRVPGELFF. CDR3 DNA: TGCAGTGCGCGCCGGGACAGGGTCCCCGGGGAGCTGTTTTTT.

The V call is TRBV20-1, the J call TRBJ2-2; D possibly corresponds to TRBD2 (7 bases). Germline CDR1 DFQATT, CDR2 SNEGSKA (reference sequence). CDR3 length equals 15 residues. Trimming stripped 6 bases from V and 3 bases from J, with 17 bases between. CDR3 nucleotide sequence: TGCAGTGCACAGAGGGGGGGGTGGGACACCGGGGAGCTGTTTTTT. Its translation is CSAQRGGWDTGELFF.

The chain employs TRBV7-2 and TRBJ2-3, with TRBD2 matching 8 bases. CDR3 size: 15 residues. J was trimmed by 0 bases and V by 2 bases; bases with no gene match: 1. Germline V gives CDR1 SGHTA, CDR2 FQGNSA. This CDR3 reads CASSLPSGSTDTQYF. CDR3 DNA: TGTGCCAGCAGCTTACCTAGCGGGAGCACAGATACGCAGTATTTT.

This clonotype was seen more than once but under ten times. The J gene is TRBJ1-1, the V gene TRBV29-1; D not resolved. The V and J ends lost 1 base and 2 bases respectively, with 5 bases between them. Germline V CDR1 and CDR2: SQVTM, ANQGSEA. This CDR3 comprises 12 residues. The CDR3 DNA reads TGCAGCGTTGAAGCATCAAACACTGAAGCTTTCTTT. It codes for CSVEASNTEAFF.

This clonotype has at least ten counts. The chain joins TRBV12-3 or TRBV12-4 to TRBJ1-2; 8 bases align to TRBD1. The trim removed 6 bases at V and 9 bases at J, leaving 15 bases unmatched. The CDR3 contains 15 residues. The DNA of the CDR3 is TGTGCCAGCAGACTCGGACAGGGACTTCAGGGCAGCTACACCTTC. Translating gives CASRLGQGLQGSYTF.

This clonotype was seen more than once but under ten times. The J gene is TRBJ2-2, the V gene TRBV12-3 or TRBV12-4, with D tentatively TRBD2 (5 bases). CDR3 size: 14 residues. V gave up 7 bases and J gave up 2 bases, with 11 bases separating them. The CDR3 DNA sequence: TGTGCCAGCATCCTGAGCGGAAACACCGGGGAGCTGTTTTTT. This gives the protein CASILSGNTGELFF.